What follows is one TCR beta chain and its context. Its antigen target is currently unknown. Within one base of it there is no much larger clone, and no base qualities were kept. From the cysteine up to the phenylalanine, the CDR3 has a length of 15 residues. Here the CDR3 DNA is all that survives: 45 bases in frame from base 1. V is reduced by 8 bases and J by 2 bases, leaving a spacing of 16 bases between them. CDR1 and CDR2 were assigned from the germline V gene (reference sequence) as LNHDA and SQIVND. This entry is derived from a study of Graves' ophthalmopathy and Graves' hyperthyroidism (dated by TCRdb to the late 2010s). Regarding the research as a whole: Peripheral blood was collected before any treatment was given, at the time of initial diagnosis. The study used TCR beta repertoire signatures to distinguish Graves' ophthalmopathy from Graves' hyperthyroidism and to predict progression to ophthalmopathy. In total, some 130 blood samples were TCR-sequenced: some 40 ophthalmopathy, about 75 hyperthyroidism and about 17 hyperthyroidism-to-ophthalmopathy patients. A discovery set of more than 90 patients (around 40 ophthalmopathy, 55 to 60 stable hyperthyroidism) was enrolled to explore V-J signatures distinguishing ophthalmopathy from hyperthyroidism. An independent validation cohort was composed of roughly 19 hyperthyroidism patients and 15 to 17 patients who later progressed from hyperthyroidism to ophthalmopathy. In over 5 hyperthyroidism patients, the T-cell repertoire of thyroid tissue was compared with the T-cell repertoire of blood. After sampling, hyperthyroidism patients received methimazole starting at 30 mg daily, and ophthalmopathy patients received high-dose intravenous methylprednisolone. The 100 discovery patients were divided at random into training and test sets in a 7:3 ratio. On the study overall, not on this receptor specifically: No statistical method was used to predetermine the sample size, and group allocation was not hidden from the investigators. In validation, the model predicted ophthalmopathy progression with about 71% sensitivity and 72% to 80% specificity; roughly 11 predicted patients were CT-confirmed with GO in a median of approximately six months. Ophthalmopathy was separated from stable hyperthyroidism by the 13-signature model with about 90% sensitivity and about 81% specificity in cross-validation and with 80%/75% in the test set. Most expanded thyroid clonotypes with frequency above 0.001 were also detected in blood, suggesting blood repertoires may reflect the thyroid immune response.

For repertoire sequencing, the TCR beta CDR3 regions were amplified from RNA transcripts. The first round was an RT-PCR using HTBI primers with the Qiagen OneStep RT-PCR kit, and this first round was followed by a second-round multiplex PCR, then size selection and purification. Sequencing of the libraries was carried out on an Illumina HiSeq2000 in paired-end mode with 100 bp reads. The study's own analysis went as follows. SOAPnuke was used to process the reads, removing any read that contained adapters or uncalled bases, had a mean Phred below 15, or lacked an exact match to the constant primer or identifier. COPE v1.2.5 was used to merge high-quality paired reads. Unique nucleotide sequences were defined as clonotypes and aligned to IMGT TRB V, D and J references using MiTCR v1.1. The analysis was limited to V-J combinations with a frequency above 0.0001, which together covered around 99% of the repertoires. For each V-J combination, a TCR clonal expansion and chaos score was defined as the ratio of F50 clonal expansion to chaos observed in the TCRdist matrix. Welch's t-statistics and random forest were used to narrow the features down to 10 to 15 V-J combinations, which were then fed into a naive Bayes classifier. The Morisita-Horn index was used to measure how similar the thyroid and blood repertoires were. TCRdb cleaned the public reads at Q25 with fastp, built clones with MiXCR and kept in-frame beta chains. Entries are consolidated by CDR3 protein sequence, retaining the most common genes and DNA. These V and J calls originate from TCRdb's pipeline instead of the authors' own analysis. The sample table lists hundreds of thousands of distinct CDR3 sequences, 20% to 25% of them with a count of one. The ten most abundant clones make up approximately 6.9% of the sample.

Hyperthyroidism was considered stable if no progression to ophthalmopathy occurred within 18 months of follow-up. The hyperthyroidism patients were 18 to 65 years old and newly diagnosed, with a disease duration of less than 2 months. Anyone with other autoimmune diseases, uncontrolled infections, pregnancy or lactation was excluded from the study. Diagnosis relied on clinical symptoms, serum thyroxine, TRAb, thyroid ultrasound and orbital computed tomography. PBMCs were isolated from about 10 ml of fresh peripheral blood by Ficoll-Paque density gradient centrifugation. Total RNA was extracted using Trizol reagent, and RNA quality was checked on an Agilent 2100 Bioanalyzer.

The V and J genes are TRBV19 and TRBJ1-5, with a weak D call of TRBD1 (6 bases match). This sequence originates from a woman aged 18-35 years with stable Graves' hyperthyroidism. Some clones in this sample may be carry-over from other donors' samples. Donor details come from another sample of the same person, matched by shared clones. Specimen: peripheral blood. In nucleotides, the sequence is TGTGCCAGTTCTCGGACAGAGATAGGCAATCAGCCCCAGCATTTT. Its coded protein is CASSRTEIGNQPQHF.